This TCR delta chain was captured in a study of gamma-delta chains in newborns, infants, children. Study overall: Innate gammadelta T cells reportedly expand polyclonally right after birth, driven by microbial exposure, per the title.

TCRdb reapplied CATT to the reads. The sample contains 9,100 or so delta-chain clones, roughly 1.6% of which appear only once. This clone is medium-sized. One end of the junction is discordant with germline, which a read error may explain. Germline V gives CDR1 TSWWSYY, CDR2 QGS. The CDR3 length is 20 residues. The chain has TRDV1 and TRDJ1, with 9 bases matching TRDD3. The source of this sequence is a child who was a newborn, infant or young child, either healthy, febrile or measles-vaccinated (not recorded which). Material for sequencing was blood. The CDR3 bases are TGTGCTCTCGGGGACTTCCTTCCGTCGTACTGGGGGAGGTACACCGATAAACTCATCTTT. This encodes CALGDFLPSYWGRYTDKLIF.